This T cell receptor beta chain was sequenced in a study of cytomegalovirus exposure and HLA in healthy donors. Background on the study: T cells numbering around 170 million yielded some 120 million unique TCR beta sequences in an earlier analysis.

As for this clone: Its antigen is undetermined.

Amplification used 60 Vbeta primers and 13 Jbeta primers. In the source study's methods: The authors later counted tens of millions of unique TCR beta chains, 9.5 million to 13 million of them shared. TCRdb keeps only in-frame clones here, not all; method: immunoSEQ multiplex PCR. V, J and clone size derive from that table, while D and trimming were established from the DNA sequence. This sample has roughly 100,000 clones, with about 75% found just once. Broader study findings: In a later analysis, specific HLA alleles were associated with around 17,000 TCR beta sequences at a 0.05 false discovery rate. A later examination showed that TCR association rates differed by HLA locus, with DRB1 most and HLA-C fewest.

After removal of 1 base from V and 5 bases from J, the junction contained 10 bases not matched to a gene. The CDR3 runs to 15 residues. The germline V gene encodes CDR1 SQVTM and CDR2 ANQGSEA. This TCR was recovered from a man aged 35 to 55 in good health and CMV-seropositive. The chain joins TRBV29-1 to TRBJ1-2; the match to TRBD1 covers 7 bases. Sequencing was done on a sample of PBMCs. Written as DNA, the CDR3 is TGCAGCGTTGAAGCGTGGGACAGCCAAGGGTATGGCTACACCTTC. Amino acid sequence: CSVEAWDSQGYGYTF.